This T cell receptor (beta chain) was retrieved from a study of response to subunit inactivated influenza vaccine. Overall study findings and caveats: It was suggested by the authors that few new T cells are recruited by each seasonal influenza vaccination.

Points on this clonotype: The antigen is unknown.

TCRdb re-called the RT-PCR reads with MiXCR, one entry per CDR3 protein. Altogether hundreds of thousands of distinct CDR3 sequences are present, around 20% being singletons, with the ten largest covering 11%. This TCR came from a man in his fifties who received an inactivated influenza vaccine. The source material was PBMCs from blood, sampled roughly 5 days after vaccination.

The CDR3 sequence is CATSRRGGLGNTIYF. In DNA, the CDR3 is TGTGCCACCAGCAGGCGTGGAGGGCTTGGAAACACCATATATTTT. The J gene is TRBJ1-3, the V gene TRBV15; D is uncertain. The V end lost 3 bases, the J end lost 3 bases, and 12 bases lay between the germline ends. The CDR3 contains 15 residues. Germline CDR1 reads LNHNV; CDR2 reads YYDKDF (reference sequence).